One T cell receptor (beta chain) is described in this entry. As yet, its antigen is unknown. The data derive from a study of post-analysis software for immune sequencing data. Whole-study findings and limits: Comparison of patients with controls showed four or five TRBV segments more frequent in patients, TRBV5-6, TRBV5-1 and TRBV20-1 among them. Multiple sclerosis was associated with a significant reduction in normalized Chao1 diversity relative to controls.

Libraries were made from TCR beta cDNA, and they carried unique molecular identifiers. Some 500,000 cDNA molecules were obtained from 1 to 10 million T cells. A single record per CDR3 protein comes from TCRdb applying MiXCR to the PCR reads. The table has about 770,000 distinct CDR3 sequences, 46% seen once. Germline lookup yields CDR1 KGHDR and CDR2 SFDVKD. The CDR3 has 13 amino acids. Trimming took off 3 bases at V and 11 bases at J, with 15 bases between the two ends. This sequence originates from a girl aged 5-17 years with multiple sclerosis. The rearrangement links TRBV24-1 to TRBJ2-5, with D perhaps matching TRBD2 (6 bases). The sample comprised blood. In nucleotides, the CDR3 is TGTGCCACCAGTGATCCCCGGAGGGAAGAGCAGTACTTC. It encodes CATSDPRREEQYF.